The clone carrying this T cell receptor beta chain was seen many times. From the RT-PCR reads, TCRdb called clonotypes with MiXCR, one entry per CDR3 protein. Altogether about 680,000 distinct CDR3 sequences are present, approximately 15% being singletons, with the ten largest covering roughly 4%. Germline V gives CDR1 MNHEY, CDR2 SVGAGI. V lost 10 bases and J lost 12; bases outside the gene matches: 21. The CDR3 runs to 15 residues. The receptor was isolated from a female donor in good health, serving as a healthy control. Sequencing was carried out using memory CD4+ T cells from blood. The chain uses TRBV6-5 and TRBJ1-2, with 9 bases identical to TRBD1. CDR3: CATRPHGQGKNEDTF. In DNA, the CDR3 is TGTGCCACCAGACCTCACGGACAGGGGAAAAATGAGGACACCTTC.